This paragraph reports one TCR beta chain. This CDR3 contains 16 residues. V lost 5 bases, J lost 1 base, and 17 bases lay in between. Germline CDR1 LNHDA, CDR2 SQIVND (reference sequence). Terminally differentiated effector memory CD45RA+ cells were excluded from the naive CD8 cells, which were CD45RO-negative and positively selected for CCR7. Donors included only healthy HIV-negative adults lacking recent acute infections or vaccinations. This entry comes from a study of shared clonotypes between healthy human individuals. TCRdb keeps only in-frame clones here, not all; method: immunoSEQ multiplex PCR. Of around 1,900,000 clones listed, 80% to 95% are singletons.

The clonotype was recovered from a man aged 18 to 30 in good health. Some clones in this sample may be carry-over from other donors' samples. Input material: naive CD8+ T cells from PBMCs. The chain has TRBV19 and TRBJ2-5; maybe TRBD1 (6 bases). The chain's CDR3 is CASSFTNRDTQETQYF. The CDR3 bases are TGTGCCAGTAGTTTCACCAACCGGGACACCCAAGAGACCCAGTACTTC. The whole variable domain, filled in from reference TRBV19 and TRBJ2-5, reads DGGITQSPKYLFRKEGQNVTLSCEQNLNHDAMYWYRQDPGQGLRLIYYSQIVNDFQKGDIAEGYSVSREKKESFPLTVTSAQKNPTAFYLCASSFTNRDTQETQYFGPGTRLLVL.